This T cell receptor (beta chain) is from a study of T-cell memory formation after mild COVID-19. Only a few counts were recorded for this clonotype. Its target is unknown. Trimming shortened V by 0 bases and J by 6 bases, and 15 bases separated the two germline ends. Germline loops: CDR1 GTSNPN, CDR2 SVGIG (reference sequence). The CDR3 runs 15 residues. Each CDR3 protein gets one entry after TCRdb re-called the 5' RACE reads with MiXCR. The sample yields approximately 210,000 distinct CDR3 sequences, around 26% seen once. Study-level points and caveats: Day 15 to 85 contracting clones showed balanced CD4/CD8; day 15 to 37 expanders favored CD4+.

This receptor was obtained from an adult woman who had mild COVID-19 (a few samples of this study predate the infection). Cell type and time point are not known. The sample taken for sequencing was PBMCs or a T cell subset sorted from them (not recorded which). The chain recombines TRBV30 with TRBJ2-1; tentative D call: TRBD2 (6 bases). In DNA form, the CDR3 reads TGTGCCTGGAGTGTACTTGGACTACCGCGCAATGAGCAGTTCTTC. Protein sequence: CAWSVLGLPRNEQFF. Full variable domain (outside the CDR3, taken from reference TRBV30 and TRBJ2-1): SQTIHQWPATLVQPVGSPLSLECTVEGTSNPNLYWYRQAAGRGLQLLFYSVGIGQISSEVPQNLSASRPQDRQFILSSKKLLLSDSGFYLCAWSVLGLPRNEQFFGPGTRLTVL.